These T cell receptor beta chains were read from a single sample in a study of T cell responses to AZD1222 COVID-19 vaccine. Some clones are missing from TCRdb's copy, which holds only in-frame ones; the method was immunoSEQ multiplex PCR. Altogether fewer than 90,000 clones are present, about 88% being singletons, with the ten largest covering 6.9%. This material consisted of peripheral blood, taken 28 days after the second AZD1222 dose. These receptors all come from an adult who received the AZD1222 COVID-19 vaccine. Each CDR3 is given without its conserved first and last residue. Size is omitted from some rows. Given values are once, few, many or a class for expanded clones.

TRBV27,TRBJ2-6,.,ASSFGSSGANVLT
TRBV5-1,TRBJ2-7,.,ASGLGQGAQEQY
TRBV4-2,TRBJ1-2,.,ASSQDWDRPWGYT
TRBV15,TRBJ2-1,.,ATSREGGSYNEQF
TRBV27,TRBJ1-4,.,ASSISGSKKLF
TRBV14,TRBJ1-1,.,ASSQQGQAYTEAF
TRBV28,TRBJ1-2,few,ASSSFRTGLYGYT
TRBV5-1,TRBJ1-2,.,ASSSDREGYT
TRBV18,TRBJ2-7,.,ASSPDALGEQY
TRBV5-1,TRBJ2-2,.,ASSLVAGEGTGELF
TRBV7-2,TRBJ1-2,.,ASSLVLGGTTNYGYT
TRBV9,TRBJ1-2,.,ASSPPPGRGYGYT
TRBV6-6,TRBJ1-2,.,ASRYDDLGDSA
TRBV27,TRBJ1-1,once,ASSLTENTEAF
TRBV5-1,TRBJ1-6,.,ASSLGQTNYNSPLH